This TCR beta chain was documented in a study of Graves' ophthalmopathy and Graves' hyperthyroidism (dated by TCRdb to the late 2010s). Describing the broader study: Peripheral blood was collected at initial diagnosis, before any treatment. TCR beta repertoire signatures were used to distinguish Graves' ophthalmopathy from Graves' hyperthyroidism and to predict progression to ophthalmopathy. In total, some 130 blood samples were TCR-sequenced: 43 ophthalmopathy, over 70 hyperthyroidism and some 17 hyperthyroidism-to-ophthalmopathy patients. To explore V-J signatures that separate ophthalmopathy from hyperthyroidism, a discovery set of about a hundred patients was enrolled, consisting of about 43 with ophthalmopathy and 55 to 65 with stable hyperthyroidism. An independent validation cohort comprised 18 hyperthyroidism patients and 15 to 17 patients who later progressed from hyperthyroidism to ophthalmopathy. In five or six hyperthyroidism patients, T-cell repertoires of thyroid tissue and blood were compared. Following sample collection, hyperthyroidism patients were given methimazole at a starting dose of 30 mg daily, and ophthalmopathy patients were given high-dose intravenous methylprednisolone.

TCR beta CDR3 regions were amplified from RNA transcripts for repertoire sequencing. HTBI primers and the Qiagen OneStep RT-PCR kit were used in a first-round RT-PCR, which was followed by a second-round multiplex PCR, size selection and purification. Libraries were sequenced on an Illumina HiSeq2000 using paired-end 100 bp reads. Per the source publication's procedure: SOAPnuke was used for read processing, and reads with adapters, uncalled bases, a mean Phred below 15, or no exact constant-primer or identifier match were discarded. COPE v1.2.5 was used to merge the high-quality paired reads. Unique nucleotide sequences were defined as clonotypes and aligned to IMGT TRB V, D and J references using MiTCR v1.1. The analysis was limited to V-J combinations with a frequency above 0.0001, which together covered 99% to 99.2% of repertoires. For each V-J combination, a TCR clonal expansion and chaos score was defined as F50 clonal expansion divided by the chaos observed in the TCRdist matrix. Welch's t-statistics and random forest were used to reduce the features to 13 V-J combinations, which were then used as input to a naive Bayes classifier. Thyroid-blood repertoire similarity was quantified with the Morisita-Horn index. TCRdb reprocessed the public reads (quality trimming at Q25 with fastp, clone calling with MiXCR) and kept in-frame beta chains. Each entry is one CDR3 protein sequence, shown with its most common DNA and genes. It is TCRdb's table, rather than the study itself, that gives the V and J calls and clone size. The sample records under 400,000 distinct CDR3 sequences, 17% of which are singletons. The top ten clones comprise 9% to 15% of the sample.

General conclusions and limits of the study: Sample size was not statistically predetermined, and group allocation was not concealed from the investigators. Most of the expanded thyroid clonotypes with a frequency above 0.001 were also detected in blood, and it was suggested that the thyroid immune response may be reflected by blood repertoires. In validation, the model predicted ophthalmopathy progression with about 71% sensitivity and roughly 72% specificity; roughly 12 predicted patients were CT-confirmed with GO in a median of about 6.2 months. The 13-signature model separated ophthalmopathy from stable hyperthyroidism with roughly 89% sensitivity and roughly 84% specificity in cross-validation, and 80%/75% in the test set.

Patients with ophthalmopathy had moderately to severely active disease, with a Clinical Activity Score of 3 or more, a NOSPECS grade of 4 or more, and a disease duration of less than 3 months. Patients were excluded if they had other autoimmune diseases, uncontrolled infections, pregnancy or lactation. Diagnosis relied on clinical symptoms, serum thyroxine, TRAb, thyroid ultrasound and orbital computed tomography. Ficoll-Paque density gradient centrifugation was used to isolate PBMCs from 8 to 10 ml of fresh peripheral blood. Trizol reagent was used to extract the total RNA, and its quality was then checked on an Agilent 2100 Bioanalyzer. Germline trimming: 5 bases from V, 2 bases from J; junction bases outside gene matches: 17. The CDR3 runs 18 amino acids, cysteine and phenylalanine included. This entry keeps only the CDR3 DNA: 54 bases, framed from base 1. From a lookup of the germline V gene, CDR1 and CDR2 are SNHLY and FYNNEI.

Concerning this clonotype itself: Its specific antigen is unknown. Nothing much larger sits one base from this clone, and base qualities are not available.

The V and J genes are TRBV2 and TRBJ1-2; the junction holds 7 bases that match TRBD1. This sequence was found in an adult man with Graves' ophthalmopathy. The sequenced sample was peripheral blood. The sequenced DNA is TGTGCCAGCAGTCCTCGGACAGGACTTGTCTTGGCAAACTATGGCTACACCTTC. Its product reads: CASSPRTGLVLANYGYTF.